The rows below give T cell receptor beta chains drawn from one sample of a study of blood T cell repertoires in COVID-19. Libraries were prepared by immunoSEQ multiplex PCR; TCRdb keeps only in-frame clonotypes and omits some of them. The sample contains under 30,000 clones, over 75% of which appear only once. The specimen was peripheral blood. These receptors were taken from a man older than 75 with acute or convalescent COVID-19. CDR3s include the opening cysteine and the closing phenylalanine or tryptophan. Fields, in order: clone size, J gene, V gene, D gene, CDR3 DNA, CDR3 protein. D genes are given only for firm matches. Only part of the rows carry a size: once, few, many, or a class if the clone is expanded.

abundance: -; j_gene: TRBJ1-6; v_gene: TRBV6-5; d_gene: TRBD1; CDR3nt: TGTGCCAGCAGTTACGAGCGGACAGGAACGCCCTCGACCCTCCACTTT; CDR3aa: CASSYERTGTPSTLHF
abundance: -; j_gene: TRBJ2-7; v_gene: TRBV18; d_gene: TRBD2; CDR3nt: TGTGCCAGCTCTAGCGGGGTCCCCGAGCAGTACTTC; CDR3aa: CASSSGVPEQYF
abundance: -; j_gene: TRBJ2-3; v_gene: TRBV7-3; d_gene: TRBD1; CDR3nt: TGTGCCAGCAGCCCCGGACAGGGGGTAGATACGCAGTATTTT; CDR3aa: CASSPGQGVDTQYF
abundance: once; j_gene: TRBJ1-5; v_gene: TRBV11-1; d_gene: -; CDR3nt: TGTGCCAGCAGCTGGAGGGCCAATCAGCCCCAGCATTTT; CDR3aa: CASSWRANQPQHF
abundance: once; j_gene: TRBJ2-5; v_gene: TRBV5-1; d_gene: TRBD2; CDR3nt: TGCGCCAGCAGCTTGAGCCCTAGCGGGGTGGAGACCCAGTACTTC; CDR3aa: CASSLSPSGVETQYF
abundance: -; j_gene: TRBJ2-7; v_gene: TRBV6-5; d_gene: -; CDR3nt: TGTGCCAGCATCCCCAGGGCGGCTAGCTCCTACGAGCAGTACTTC; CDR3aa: CASIPRAASSYEQYF
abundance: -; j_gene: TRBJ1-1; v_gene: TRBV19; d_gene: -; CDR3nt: TGTGCCAGTACCAGGGGAGCGACTGAAGCTTTCTTT; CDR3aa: CASTRGATEAFF
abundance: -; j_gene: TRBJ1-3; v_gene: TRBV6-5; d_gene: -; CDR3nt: TGTGCCAGCAGTACGAACCAGGCTGGAAACACCATATATTTT; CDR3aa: CASSTNQAGNTIYF
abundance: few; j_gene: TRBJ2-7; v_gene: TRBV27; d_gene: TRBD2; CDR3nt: TGTGCCAGCAGTTTCGGCGGGGGGGCCTACGAGCAGTACTTC; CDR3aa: CASSFGGGAYEQYF
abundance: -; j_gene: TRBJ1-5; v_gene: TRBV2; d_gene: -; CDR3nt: TGTGCCAGCAGTGACGCAGGGCCGGGCAATCAGCCCCAGCATTTT; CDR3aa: CASSDAGPGNQPQHF
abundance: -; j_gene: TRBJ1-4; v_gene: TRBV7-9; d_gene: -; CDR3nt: TGTGCCAGCAGCTTAGGGACAGCTAATGAAAAACTGTTTTTT; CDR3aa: CASSLGTANEKLFF
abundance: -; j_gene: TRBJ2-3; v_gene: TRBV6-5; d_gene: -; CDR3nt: TGTGCCAGCAGTTACCGGGGGGCCGACACAGATACGCAGTATTTT; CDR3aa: CASSYRGADTDTQYF
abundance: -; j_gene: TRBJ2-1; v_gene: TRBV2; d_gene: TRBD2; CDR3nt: TGTGCCAGCAGTGTAAGCGGGGGCTTTAATGAGCAGTTCTTC; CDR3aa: CASSVSGGFNEQFF
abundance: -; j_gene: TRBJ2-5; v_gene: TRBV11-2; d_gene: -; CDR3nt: TGTGCCAGCAGCTTAGTCGGGGGGCGCTTAGAGACCCAGTACTTC; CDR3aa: CASSLVGGRLETQYF
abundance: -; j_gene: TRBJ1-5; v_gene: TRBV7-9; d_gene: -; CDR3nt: TGTGCCAGCAGCTCCACGCAGGGGATTCGCAATCAGCCCCAGCATTTT; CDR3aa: CASSSTQGIRNQPQHF
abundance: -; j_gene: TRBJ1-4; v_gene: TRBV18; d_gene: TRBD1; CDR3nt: TGTGCCAGCTCAGCTCTCGGGACAGTAGCTGAAAAACTGTTTTTT; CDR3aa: CASSALGTVAEKLFF
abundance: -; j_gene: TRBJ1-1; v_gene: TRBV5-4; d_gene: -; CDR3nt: TGTGCCAGCAGCTTGGAGGGGCGGTCGAACACTGAAGCTTTCTTT; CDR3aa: CASSLEGRSNTEAFF
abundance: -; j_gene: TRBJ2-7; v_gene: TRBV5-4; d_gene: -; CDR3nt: TGTGCCGGTTCCCTGGGGGGAAACTCCTACGAGCAGTACTTC; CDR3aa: CAGSLGGNSYEQYF
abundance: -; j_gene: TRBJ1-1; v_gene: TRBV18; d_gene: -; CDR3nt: TGTGCCAGCTCACCAAGTCCGCCAGGGCTCGGTGTGACTGAAGCTTTCTTT; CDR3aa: CASSPSPPGLGVTEAFF
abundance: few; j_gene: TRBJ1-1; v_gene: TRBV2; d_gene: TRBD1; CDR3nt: TGTGCCAGCAGCAGACAGGGGGCGGCGGAAGCTTTCTTT; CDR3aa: CASSRQGAAEAFF
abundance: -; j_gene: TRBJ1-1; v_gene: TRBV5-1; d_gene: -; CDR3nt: TGCGCCAGCAGCTTGGGTTACGAGGGTGGGGCTTTCTTT; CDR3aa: CASSLGYEGGAFF
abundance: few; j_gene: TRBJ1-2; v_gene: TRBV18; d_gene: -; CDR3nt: TGTGCCAGCTCACCAACGGCAGGGGAACACTATGGCTACACCTTC; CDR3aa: CASSPTAGEHYGYTF
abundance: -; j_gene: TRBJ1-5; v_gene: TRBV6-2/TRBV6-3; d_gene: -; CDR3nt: TGTGCCAGCAGTCTCTCCTATAGCAATCAGCCCCAGCATTTT; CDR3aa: CASSLSYSNQPQHF
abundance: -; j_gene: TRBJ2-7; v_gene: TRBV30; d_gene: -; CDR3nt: TGTGCCTGGAGCGGCGGGGGCTTGAGCTCCTACGAGCAGTACTTC; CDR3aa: CAWSGGGLSSYEQYF
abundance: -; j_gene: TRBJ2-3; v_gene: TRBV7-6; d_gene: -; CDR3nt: TGTGCCAGCAGCTTCTTAGGGGGGGGAGTTGATACGCAGTATTTT; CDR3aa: CASSFLGGGVDTQYF
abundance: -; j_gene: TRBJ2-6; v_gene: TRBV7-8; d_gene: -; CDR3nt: TGTGCCAGCACATCACCGGGTAGCTCTGGGGCCAACGTCCTGACTTTC; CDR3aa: CASTSPGSSGANVLTF